The sequence of this TCR beta chain was determined in a study of shared clonotypes between healthy human individuals. CD45RO-negative, CCR7-positively selected cells formed the naive CD8 fraction, excluding terminally differentiated effector memory CD45RA+ cells. This clone was detected once. The method was immunoSEQ multiplex PCR; TCRdb's version includes in-frame clones alone and lacks a portion of them. The profile shows around 560,000 clones, 85% to 95% of them singletons. The CDR3 is made up of 14 amino acids. V lost 3 bases to trimming and J lost 3 bases; unmatched junction nucleotides: 3. CDR1 is SGHRS and CDR2 is YFSETQ in the germline V gene.

Sequenced material: naive CD8+ T cells sorted from blood. The receptor was isolated from a woman aged 25 to 39 in good health. V gene TRBV5-1 combines with J gene TRBJ2-7, with 10 nucleotides matching TRBD1. CDR3 region: CASSWGTGDYEQYF. CDR3 DNA sequence: TGCGCCAGCAGCTGGGGGACAGGGGACTACGAGCAGTACTTC.